A single T cell receptor beta chain is shown here with its context. Study processing details: Scientists estimated how many nucleated cells there were by amplifying reference gene primers. Sequencing was performed with immunoSEQ multiplex PCR; in TCRdb, only in-frame clones are kept and a portion is missing. V, J and clone size derive from that table, while D and trimming were established from the DNA sequence. The data hold 310,000 or so clones, with 90% observed a single time. This sample was taken from a study of blood T cell repertoires in COVID-19. Study details: COVID-19 samples collected from the United States, Italy and Spain covered acute and convalescent phases.

CDR3 length: 14 residues. Germline assignment: CDR1 LGHDT and CDR2 YNNKEL (reference sequence). J lost 6 bases, V lost 4 bases, and 6 bases had no gene match. Participants were aged about 18 to 89 years from roughly 26 US areas. Input material: PBMCs or T cells enriched from blood (not recorded which). The rearrangement links TRBV3-1 (or the pseudogene TRBV3-2) to TRBJ2-1, with 7 positions matching TRBD2. This TCR was sampled from a woman in her thirties who had recovered from COVID-19. The CDR3 region is CASSPVTSSNEQFF. As DNA, the CDR3 is TGTGCCAGCAGCCCCGTGACTAGCAGCAATGAGCAGTTCTTC.